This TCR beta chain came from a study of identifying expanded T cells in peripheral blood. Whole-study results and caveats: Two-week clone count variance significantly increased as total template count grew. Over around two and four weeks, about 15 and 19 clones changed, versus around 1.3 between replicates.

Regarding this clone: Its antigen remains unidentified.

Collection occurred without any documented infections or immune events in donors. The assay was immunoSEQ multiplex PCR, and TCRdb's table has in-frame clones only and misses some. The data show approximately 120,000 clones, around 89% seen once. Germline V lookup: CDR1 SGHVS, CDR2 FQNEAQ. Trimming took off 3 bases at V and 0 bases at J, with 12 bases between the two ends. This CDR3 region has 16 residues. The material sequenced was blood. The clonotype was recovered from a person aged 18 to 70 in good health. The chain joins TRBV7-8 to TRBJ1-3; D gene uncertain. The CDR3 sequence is CASSFRGRPSGNTIYF. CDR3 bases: TGTGCCAGCAGCTTTCGTGGCCGACCCTCTGGAAACACCATATATTTT. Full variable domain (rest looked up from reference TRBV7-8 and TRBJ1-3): GAGVSQSPRYKVAKRGQDVALRCDPISGHVSLFWYQQALGQGPEFLTYFQNEAQLDKSGLPSDRFFAERPEGSVSTLKIQRTQQEDSAVYLCASSFRGRPSGNTIYFGEGSWLTVV.